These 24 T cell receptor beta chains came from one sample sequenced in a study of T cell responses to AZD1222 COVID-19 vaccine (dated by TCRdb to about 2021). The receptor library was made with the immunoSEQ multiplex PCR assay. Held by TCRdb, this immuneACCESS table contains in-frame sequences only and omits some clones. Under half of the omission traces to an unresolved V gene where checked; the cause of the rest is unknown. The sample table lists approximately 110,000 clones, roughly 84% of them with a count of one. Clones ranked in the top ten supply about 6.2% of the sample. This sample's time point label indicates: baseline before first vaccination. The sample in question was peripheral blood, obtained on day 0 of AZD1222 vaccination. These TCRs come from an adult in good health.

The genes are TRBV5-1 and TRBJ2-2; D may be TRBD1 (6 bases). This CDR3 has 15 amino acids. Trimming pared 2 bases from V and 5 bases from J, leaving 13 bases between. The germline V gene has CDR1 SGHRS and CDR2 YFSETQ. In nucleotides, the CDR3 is TGCGCCAGCAGCTTAAGTCCAGGGGATACCGGGGAGCTGTTTTTT. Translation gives CASSLSPGDTGELFF.

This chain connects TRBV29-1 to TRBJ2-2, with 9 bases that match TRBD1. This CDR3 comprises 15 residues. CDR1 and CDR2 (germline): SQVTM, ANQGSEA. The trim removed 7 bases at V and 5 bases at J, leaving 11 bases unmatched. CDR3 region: CSAETPGQGTGELFF. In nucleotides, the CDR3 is TGCAGCGCCGAAACTCCGGGACAGGGAACCGGGGAGCTGTTTTTT.

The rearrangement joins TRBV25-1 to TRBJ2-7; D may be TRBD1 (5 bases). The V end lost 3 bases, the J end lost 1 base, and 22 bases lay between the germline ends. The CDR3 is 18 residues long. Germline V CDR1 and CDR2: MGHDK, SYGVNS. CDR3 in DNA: TGTGCCAGCAGTGAGCTTGGGGCAGAGCCTGCCTATTCCTACGAGCAGTACTTC. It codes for CASSELGAEPAYSYEQYF.

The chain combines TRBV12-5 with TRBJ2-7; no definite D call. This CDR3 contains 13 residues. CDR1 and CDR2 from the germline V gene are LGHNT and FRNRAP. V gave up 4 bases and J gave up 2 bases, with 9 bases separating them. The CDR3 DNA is TGTGCTAGTGGTTCGCCAGATACCTACGAGCAGTACTTC. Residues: CASGSPDTYEQYF.

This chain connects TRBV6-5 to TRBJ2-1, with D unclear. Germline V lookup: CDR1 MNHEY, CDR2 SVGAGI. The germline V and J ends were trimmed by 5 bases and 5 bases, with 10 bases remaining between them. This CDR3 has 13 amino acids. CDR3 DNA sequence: TGTGCCAGCAGTCAGACGGCTAACAATGAGCAGTTCTTC. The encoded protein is CASSQTANNEQFF.

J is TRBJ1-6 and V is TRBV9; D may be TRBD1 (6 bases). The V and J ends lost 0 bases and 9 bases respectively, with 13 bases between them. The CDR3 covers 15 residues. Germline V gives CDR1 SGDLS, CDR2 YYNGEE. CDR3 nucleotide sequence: TGTGCCAGCAGCGTAGGATCCCAGGGGACTTCACCCCTCCACTTT. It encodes CASSVGSQGTSPLHF.

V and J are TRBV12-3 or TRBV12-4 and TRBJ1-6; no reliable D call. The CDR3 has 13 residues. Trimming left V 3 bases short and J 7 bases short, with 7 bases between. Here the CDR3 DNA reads TGTGCCAGCAGTTTGTTTTCGAATTCACCCCTCCACTTT. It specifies CASSLFSNSPLHF.

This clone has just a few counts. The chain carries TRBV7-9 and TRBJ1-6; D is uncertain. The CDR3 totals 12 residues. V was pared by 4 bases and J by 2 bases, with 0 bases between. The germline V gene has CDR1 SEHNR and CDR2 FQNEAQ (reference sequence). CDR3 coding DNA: TGTGCCAGCAGCTCCTATAATTCACCCCTCCACTTT. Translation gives CASSSYNSPLHF.

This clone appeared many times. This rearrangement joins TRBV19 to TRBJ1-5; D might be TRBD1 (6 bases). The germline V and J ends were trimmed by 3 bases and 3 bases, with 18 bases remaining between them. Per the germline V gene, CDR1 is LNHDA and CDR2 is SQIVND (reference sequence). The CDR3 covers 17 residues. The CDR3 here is CASSMRPMTGTNQPQHF. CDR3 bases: TGTGCCAGTAGTATGAGGCCGATGACAGGTACCAATCAGCCCCAGCATTTT.

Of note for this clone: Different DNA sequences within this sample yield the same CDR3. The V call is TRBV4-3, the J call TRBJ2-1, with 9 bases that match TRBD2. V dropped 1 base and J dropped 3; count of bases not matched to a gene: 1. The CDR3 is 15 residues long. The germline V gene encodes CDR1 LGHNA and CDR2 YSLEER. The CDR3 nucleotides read TGCGCCAGCAGCCAAGGGACTAGCGACTACAATGAGCAGTTCTTC. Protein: CASSQGTSDYNEQFF.

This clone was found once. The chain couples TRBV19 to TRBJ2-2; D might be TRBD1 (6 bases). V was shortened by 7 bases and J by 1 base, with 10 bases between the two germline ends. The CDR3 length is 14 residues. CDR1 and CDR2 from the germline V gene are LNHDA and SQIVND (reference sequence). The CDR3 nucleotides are TGTGCCAGTAAACCGGGACAGAACACCGGGGAGCTGTTTTTT. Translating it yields CASKPGQNTGELFF.

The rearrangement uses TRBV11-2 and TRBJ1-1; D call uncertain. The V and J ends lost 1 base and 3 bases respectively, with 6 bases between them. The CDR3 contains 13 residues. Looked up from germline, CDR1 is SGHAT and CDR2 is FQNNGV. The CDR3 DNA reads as TGTGCCAGCAGCTTAGGCGCGGACACTGAAGCTTTCTTT. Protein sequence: CASSLGADTEAFF.

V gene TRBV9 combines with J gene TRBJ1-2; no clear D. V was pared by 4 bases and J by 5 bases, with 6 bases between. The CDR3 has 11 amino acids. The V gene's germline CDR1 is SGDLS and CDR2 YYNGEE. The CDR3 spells CASSLGYGYTF. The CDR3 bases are TGTGCCAGCAGCCTCGGTTATGGCTACACCTTC.

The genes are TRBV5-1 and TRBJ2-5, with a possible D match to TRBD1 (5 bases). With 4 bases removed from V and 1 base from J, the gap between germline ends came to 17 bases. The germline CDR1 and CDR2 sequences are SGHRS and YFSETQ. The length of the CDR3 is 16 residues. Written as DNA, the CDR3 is TGCGCCAGCAGCCGGACATTCTCAAGGACCCAAGAGACCCAGTACTTC. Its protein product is CASSRTFSRTQETQYF.

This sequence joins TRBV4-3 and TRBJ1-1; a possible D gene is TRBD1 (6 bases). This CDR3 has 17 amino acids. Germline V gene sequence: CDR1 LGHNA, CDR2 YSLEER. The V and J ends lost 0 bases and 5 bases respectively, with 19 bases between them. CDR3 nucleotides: TGCGCCAGCAGCCAAGATGTCCCTGCGGGGGCGGGGACTGAAGCTTTCTTT. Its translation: CASSQDVPAGAGTEAFF.

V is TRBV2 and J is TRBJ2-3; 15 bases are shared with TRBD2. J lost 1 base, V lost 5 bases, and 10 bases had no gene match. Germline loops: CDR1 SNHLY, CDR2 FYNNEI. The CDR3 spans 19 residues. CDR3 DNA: TGTGCCAGCAGTAAAAGAGGACTAGCGGGGGGGATCCGCACAGATACGCAGTATTTT. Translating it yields CASSKRGLAGGIRTDTQYF.

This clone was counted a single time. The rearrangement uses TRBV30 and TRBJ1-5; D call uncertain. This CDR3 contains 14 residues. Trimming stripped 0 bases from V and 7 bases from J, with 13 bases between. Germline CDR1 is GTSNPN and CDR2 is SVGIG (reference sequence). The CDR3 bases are TGTGCCTGGAGTGTACTTCCCTCTGGCCAGCCCCAGCATTTT. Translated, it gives CAWSVLPSGQPQHF.

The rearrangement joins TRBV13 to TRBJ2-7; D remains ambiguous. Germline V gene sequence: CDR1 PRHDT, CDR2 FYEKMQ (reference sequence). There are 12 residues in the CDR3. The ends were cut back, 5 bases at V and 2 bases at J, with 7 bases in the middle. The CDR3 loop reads CASSLWTYEQYF. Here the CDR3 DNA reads TGTGCCAGCAGCCTATGGACCTACGAGCAGTACTTC.

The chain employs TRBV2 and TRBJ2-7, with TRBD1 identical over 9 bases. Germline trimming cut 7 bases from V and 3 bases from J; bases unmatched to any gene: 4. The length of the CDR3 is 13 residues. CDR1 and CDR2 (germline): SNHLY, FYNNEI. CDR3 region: CASTGQGRYEQYF. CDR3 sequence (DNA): TGTGCCAGCACCGGACAGGGGCGCTACGAGCAGTACTTC.

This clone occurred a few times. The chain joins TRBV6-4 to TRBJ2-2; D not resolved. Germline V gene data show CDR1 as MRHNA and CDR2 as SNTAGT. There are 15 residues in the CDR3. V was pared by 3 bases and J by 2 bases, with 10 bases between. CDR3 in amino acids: CASSEESANTGELFF. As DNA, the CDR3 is TGTGCCAGCAGTGAGGAGTCGGCAAACACCGGGGAGCTGTTTTTT.

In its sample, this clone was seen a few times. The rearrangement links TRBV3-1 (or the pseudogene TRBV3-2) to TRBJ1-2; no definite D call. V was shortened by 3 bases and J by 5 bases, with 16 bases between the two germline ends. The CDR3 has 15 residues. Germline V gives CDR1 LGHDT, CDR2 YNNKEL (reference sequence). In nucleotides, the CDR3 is TGTGCCAGCAGCCAGGGGAAGGGCAGGATATATGGCTACACCTTC. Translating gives CASSQGKGRIYGYTF.

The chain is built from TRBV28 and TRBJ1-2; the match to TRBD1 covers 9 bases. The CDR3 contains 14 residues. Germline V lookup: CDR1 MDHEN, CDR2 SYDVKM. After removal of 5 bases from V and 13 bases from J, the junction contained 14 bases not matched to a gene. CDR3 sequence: CASSTPDGTGICTF. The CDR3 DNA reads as TGTGCCAGCAGTACGCCAGATGGGACAGGGATTTGCACCTTC.

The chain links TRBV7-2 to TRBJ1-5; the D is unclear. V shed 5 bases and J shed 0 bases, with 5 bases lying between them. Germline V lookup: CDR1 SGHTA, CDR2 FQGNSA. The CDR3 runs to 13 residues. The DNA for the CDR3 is TGTGCCAGCAGCGTATATAGCAATCAGCCCCAGCATTTT. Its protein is CASSVYSNQPQHF.

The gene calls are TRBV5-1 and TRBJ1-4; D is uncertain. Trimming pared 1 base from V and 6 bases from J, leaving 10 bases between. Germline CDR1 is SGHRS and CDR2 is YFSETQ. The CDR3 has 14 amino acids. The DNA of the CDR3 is TGCGCCAGCAGCTTGTCGCGGATAGATGAAAAACTGTTTTTT. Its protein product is CASSLSRIDEKLFF.